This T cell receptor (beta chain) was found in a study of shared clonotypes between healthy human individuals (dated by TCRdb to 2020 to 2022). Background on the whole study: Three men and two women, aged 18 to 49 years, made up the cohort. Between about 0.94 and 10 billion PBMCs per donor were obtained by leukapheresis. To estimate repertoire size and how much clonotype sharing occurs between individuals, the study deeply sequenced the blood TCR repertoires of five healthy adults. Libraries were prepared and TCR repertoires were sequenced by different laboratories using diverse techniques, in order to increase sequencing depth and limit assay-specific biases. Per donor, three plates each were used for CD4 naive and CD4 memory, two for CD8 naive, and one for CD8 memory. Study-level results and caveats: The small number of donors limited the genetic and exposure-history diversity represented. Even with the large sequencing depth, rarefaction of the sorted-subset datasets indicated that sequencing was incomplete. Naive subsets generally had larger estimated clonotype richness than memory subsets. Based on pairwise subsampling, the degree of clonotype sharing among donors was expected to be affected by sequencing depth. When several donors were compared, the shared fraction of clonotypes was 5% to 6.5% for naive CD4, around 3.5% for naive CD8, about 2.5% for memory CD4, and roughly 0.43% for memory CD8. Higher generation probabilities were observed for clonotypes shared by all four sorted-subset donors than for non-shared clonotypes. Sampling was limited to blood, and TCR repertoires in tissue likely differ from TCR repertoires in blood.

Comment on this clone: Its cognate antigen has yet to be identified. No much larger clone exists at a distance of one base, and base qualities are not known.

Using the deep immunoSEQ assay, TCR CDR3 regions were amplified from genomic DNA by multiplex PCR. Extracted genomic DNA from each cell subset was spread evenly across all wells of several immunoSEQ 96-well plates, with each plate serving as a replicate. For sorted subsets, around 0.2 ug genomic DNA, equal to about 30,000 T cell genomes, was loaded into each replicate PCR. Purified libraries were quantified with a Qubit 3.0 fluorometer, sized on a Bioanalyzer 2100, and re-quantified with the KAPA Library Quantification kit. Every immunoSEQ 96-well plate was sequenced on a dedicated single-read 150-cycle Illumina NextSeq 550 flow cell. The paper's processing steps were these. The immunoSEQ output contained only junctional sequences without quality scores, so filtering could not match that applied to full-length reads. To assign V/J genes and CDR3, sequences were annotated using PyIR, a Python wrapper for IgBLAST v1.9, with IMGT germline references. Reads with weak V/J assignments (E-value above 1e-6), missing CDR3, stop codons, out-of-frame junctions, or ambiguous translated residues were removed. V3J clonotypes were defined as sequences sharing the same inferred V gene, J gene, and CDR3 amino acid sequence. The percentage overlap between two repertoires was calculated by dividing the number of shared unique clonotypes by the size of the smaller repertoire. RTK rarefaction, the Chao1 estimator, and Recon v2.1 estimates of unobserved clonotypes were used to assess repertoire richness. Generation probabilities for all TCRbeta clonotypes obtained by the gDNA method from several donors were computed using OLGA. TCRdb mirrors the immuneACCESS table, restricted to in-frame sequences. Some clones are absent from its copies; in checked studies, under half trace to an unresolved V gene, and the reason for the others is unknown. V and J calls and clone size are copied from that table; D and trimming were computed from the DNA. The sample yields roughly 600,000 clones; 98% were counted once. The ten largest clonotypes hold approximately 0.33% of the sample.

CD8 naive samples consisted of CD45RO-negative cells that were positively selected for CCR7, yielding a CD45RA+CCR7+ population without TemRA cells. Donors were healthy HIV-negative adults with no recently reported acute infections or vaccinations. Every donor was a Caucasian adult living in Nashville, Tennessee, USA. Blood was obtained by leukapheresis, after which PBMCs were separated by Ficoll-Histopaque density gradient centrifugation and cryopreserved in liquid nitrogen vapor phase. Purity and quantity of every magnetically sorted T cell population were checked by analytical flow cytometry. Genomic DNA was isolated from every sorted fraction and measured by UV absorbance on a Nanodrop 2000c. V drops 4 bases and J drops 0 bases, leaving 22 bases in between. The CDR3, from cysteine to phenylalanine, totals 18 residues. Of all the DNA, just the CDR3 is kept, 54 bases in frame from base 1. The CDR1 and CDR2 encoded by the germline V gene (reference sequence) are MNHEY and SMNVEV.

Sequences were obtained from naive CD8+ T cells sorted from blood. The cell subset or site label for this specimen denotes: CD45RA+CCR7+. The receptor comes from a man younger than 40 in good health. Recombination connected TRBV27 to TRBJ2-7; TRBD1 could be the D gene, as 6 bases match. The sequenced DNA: TGTGCCAGCAGTTCTACCCTACCCCAGGGGCTGAGCTCCTACGAGCAGTACTTC. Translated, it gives CASSSTLPQGLSSYEQYF.